This T cell receptor beta chain was recovered during a study of blood T cell repertoires in COVID-19. Study at large: COVID-19 samples, acute and convalescent, were from the United States, Italy and Spain.

Germline loops: CDR1 SGHTA, CDR2 FQGNSA. V lost 1 base and J lost 3, with 7 bases in between. CDR3 length: 13 residues. The authors' processing: The assay estimated nucleated cells by amplifying reference gene primers. TCRdb's copy holds only in-frame clones and misses some; the assay was immunoSEQ multiplex PCR. V, J and clone size are taken as reported in that table, and D and trimming were inferred from the DNA itself. There are 50,000 to 65,000 clones in the sample; approximately 89% occur only once, and 16% lies in the top ten. The sequencing input was peripheral blood. The TCR comes from a human donor in a cohort sampled during active COVID-19. This sequence joins TRBV7-2 and TRBJ2-7; perhaps TRBD1 as D (5 bases). CDR3 nucleotide sequence: TGTGCCAGCAGCTTAGTAGGGGACTACGAGCAGTACTTC. This encodes CASSLVGDYEQYF.